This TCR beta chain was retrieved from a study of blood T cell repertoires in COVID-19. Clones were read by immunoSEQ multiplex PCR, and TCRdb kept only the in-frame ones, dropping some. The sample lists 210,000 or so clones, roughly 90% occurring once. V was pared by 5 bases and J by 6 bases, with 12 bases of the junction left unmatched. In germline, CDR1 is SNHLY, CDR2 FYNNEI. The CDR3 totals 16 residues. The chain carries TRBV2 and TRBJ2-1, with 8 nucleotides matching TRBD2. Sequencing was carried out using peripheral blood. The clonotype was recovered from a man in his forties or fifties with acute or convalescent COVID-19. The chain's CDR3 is CASSMSGGGRINEQFF. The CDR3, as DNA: TGTGCCAGCAGTATGAGTGGCGGGGGGAGGATCAATGAGCAGTTCTTC.